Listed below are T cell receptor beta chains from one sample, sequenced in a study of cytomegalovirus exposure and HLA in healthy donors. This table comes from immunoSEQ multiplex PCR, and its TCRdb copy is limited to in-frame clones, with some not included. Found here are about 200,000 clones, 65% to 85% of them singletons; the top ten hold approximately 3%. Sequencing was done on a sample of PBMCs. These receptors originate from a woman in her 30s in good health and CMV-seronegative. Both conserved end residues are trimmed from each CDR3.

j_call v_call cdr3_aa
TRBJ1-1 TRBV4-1 ASSLHLRTGGTEAF
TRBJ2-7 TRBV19 ASRLSQGRHEQY
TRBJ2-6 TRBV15 ATSRDSRSGANVLT
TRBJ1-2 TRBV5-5 ASSLGSGLYGYT
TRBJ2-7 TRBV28 ASGSQGSGSYEQY
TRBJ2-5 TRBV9 ASSVSPISQETQY
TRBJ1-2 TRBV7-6 AWRGADGYT
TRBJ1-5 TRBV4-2 ASSHSGGGQPQH
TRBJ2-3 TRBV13 ASSARDRIADTQY
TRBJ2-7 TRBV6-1 ASSTAGGNNEQY
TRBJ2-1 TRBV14 ASSLYGRPRDEQF
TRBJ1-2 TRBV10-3 AIRAAGNYGYT
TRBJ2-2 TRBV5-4 ASSPAGNTGELF
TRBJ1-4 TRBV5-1 ASSPGAGGAGEKLF
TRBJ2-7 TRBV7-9 ATGQGTFEQY
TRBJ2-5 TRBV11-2 ASSFTSGLETQY
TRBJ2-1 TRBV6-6 ASSPTGGSTYNEQF
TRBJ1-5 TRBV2 ASRATGLSNQPQH